This T cell receptor (beta chain) was captured in a study of CD8+ T cells in alopecia areata. Study as a whole: Those patients who were treated received oral tofacitinib, which was given at 5 to 10 mg twice daily for moderate-to-severe alopecia areata.

Trimming cost V 2 bases and J 6 bases, with 17 bases left between them. This CDR3 comprises 15 residues. The V gene's germline CDR1 is SGHAT and CDR2 FQNNGV. General study results and limits: Alopecia totalis/universalis scalp especially showed more expanded CD8+ clones than normal scalp.

Alopecia areata patients gave lesional scalp punch biopsies and peripheral blood samples. RNA was extracted and reverse transcribed into cDNA as the sequencing template. The table came from immunoSEQ multiplex PCR; TCRdb's copy has only in-frame clones and leaves some out. The sample holds about 200,000 clones, approximately 61% seen once. On this clone itself: Its specificity is unknown.

The sequence was obtained from a human donor with alopecia areata. Material: CD4+ T cells sorted from blood, obtained at week 0. The V gene is TRBV11-2, the J gene TRBJ2-7; D may be TRBD2 (6 bases). In DNA form, the CDR3 reads TGTGCCAGCAGCTTATTGGCGTCTCTTAGCGGCGAGCAGTACTTC. Protein: CASSLLASLSGEQYF.